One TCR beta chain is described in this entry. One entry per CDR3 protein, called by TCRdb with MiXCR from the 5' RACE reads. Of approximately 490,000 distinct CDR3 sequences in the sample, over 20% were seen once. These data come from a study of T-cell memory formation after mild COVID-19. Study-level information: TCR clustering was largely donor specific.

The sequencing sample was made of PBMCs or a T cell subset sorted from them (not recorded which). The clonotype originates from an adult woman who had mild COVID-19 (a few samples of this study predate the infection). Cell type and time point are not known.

The CDR3 DNA follows: TGTGCCAGCCACCACGCCAGCAATTACAATGAGCAGTTCTTC. Translating gives CASHHASNYNEQFF. The genes are TRBV6-5 and TRBJ2-1; no reliable D call. CDR3 length: 14 amino acids. V lost 8 bases, J lost 4 bases, and 15 bases lay in between. CDR1 is MNHEY and CDR2 is SVGAGI in the germline V gene.